A single sample gave rise to the 26 T cell receptor beta chains below, sequenced in a study of chemoradiotherapy in HPV16-positive cancers. Clones were sequenced by immunoSEQ multiplex PCR, and TCRdb holds only the in-frame ones, with some missing. The data show 53,000 or so clones, 90% seen once. This material consisted of blood, taken from a patient who underwent chemoradiotherapy. The origin of the receptors is a human donor with HPV-associated anogenital cancer.

This chain joins TRBV7-6 and TRBJ1-1, with D unresolved. The CDR3 is made up of 15 amino acids. Per germline, CDR1 SGHVS and CDR2 FNYEAQ. With 5 bases removed from V and 4 bases from J, the gap between germline ends came to 17 bases. The CDR3: CASSALPGRITEAFF. The DNA for the CDR3 is TGTGCCAGCAGCGCCCTCCCCGGTCGAATCACTGAAGCTTTCTTT.

The rearrangement links TRBV5-1 to TRBJ2-2; D is ambiguous. The CDR3 is 12 amino acids. Germline V gives CDR1 SGHRS, CDR2 YFSETQ. V shed 8 bases and J shed 7 bases, with 12 bases lying between them. DNA for the CDR3: TGCGCCAGTACCAGGCTCAACGGGGAGCTGTTTTTT. This gives the protein CASTRLNGELFF. Using reference TRBV5-1 and TRBJ2-2 for the parts outside the CDR3, the full variable domain is KAGVTQTPRYLIKTRGQQVTLSCSPISGHRSVSWYQQTPGQGLQFLFEYFSETQRNKGNFPGRFSGRQFSNSRSEMNVSTLELGDSALYLCASTRLNGELFFGEGSRLTVL.

The chain links TRBV6-1 to TRBJ1-2; unclear D gene. V gave up 5 bases and J gave up 2 bases, with 9 bases separating them. The CDR3 covers 13 residues. Germline V lookup: CDR1 MNHNS, CDR2 SASEGT. CDR3 residues: CASSLERNYGYTF. The DNA for the CDR3 is TGTGCCAGCAGTCTGGAGAGAAACTATGGCTACACCTTC.

The gene calls are TRBV4-1 and TRBJ2-3; a possible D gene is TRBD1 (6 bases). From germline, CDR1 is MGHRA and CDR2 YSYEKL. Trimming removed 3 bases at V and 1 base at J, with 14 bases between. This CDR3 has 16 amino acids. CDR3 sequence: CASSQLQGVGTDTQYF. DNA for the CDR3: TGCGCCAGCAGCCAGCTACAGGGCGTGGGCACAGATACGCAGTATTTT.

This chain links TRBV6-6 with TRBJ2-3; D is possibly TRBD1 (6 bases). The CDR3 length is 14 residues. Trimming removed 2 bases at V and 5 bases at J, with 11 bases between. Germline V gene lookup returns CDR1 MNHNY and CDR2 SVGAGI (reference sequence). CDR3 amino acids: CASSYRQGRDTQYF. The CDR3, as DNA: TGTGCCAGCAGTTACCGGCAGGGGAGAGATACGCAGTATTTT.

V and J are TRBV6-1 and TRBJ2-2; D ambiguous. The germline gives CDR1 MNHNS, CDR2 SASEGT. Between the trimmed V and J ends, which lost 9 bases and 4 bases, there was a span of 15 bases. The CDR3 length is 14 residues. This chain's CDR3 is CASRRMDGTGELFF. DNA for the CDR3: TGTGCCAGTAGACGGATGGATGGCACCGGGGAGCTGTTTTTT.

This clone has a handful of counts. The rearrangement uses TRBV7-2 and TRBJ1-2, with TRBD1 matching 9 bases. Germline CDR1 is SGHTA and CDR2 is FQGNSA. Trimming cost V 2 bases and J 5 bases; bases outside gene matches: 6. The CDR3 loop spans 15 amino acids. For the CDR3, the DNA is TGTGCCAGCAGCTTAATGGGACAGGGCTATTATGGCTACACCTTC. Translation gives CASSLMGQGYYGYTF.

DNA for the CDR3: TGTGCCACCAGCGCCCACCGGGACAGGGGTTCCGAGCAGTACTTC. Protein product: CATSAHRDRGSEQYF. V usage is TRBV15 and J usage is TRBJ2-7; TRBD1 matches at 10 bases. This CDR3 comprises 15 residues. The trim removed 5 bases at V and 6 bases at J, leaving 10 bases unmatched. Germline CDR1 reads LNHNV; CDR2 reads YYDKDF (reference sequence). The full variable domain, rest sourced from reference TRBV15 and TRBJ2-7, is DAMVIQNPRYQVTQFGKPVTLSCSQTLNHNVMYWYQQKSSQAPKLLFHYYDKDFNNEADTPDNFQSRRPNTSFCFLDIRSPGLGDTAMYLCATSAHRDRGSEQYFGPGTRLTVT.

This chain uses TRBV5-1 with TRBJ2-5, with D unclear. With 0 bases removed from V and 5 bases from J, the gap between germline ends came to 8 bases. This CDR3 region has 13 residues. Germline CDR1 reads SGHRS; CDR2 reads YFSETQ. Here the CDR3 DNA reads TGCGCCAGCAGCTTGGGGCTATCGGAGACCCAGTACTTC. Protein: CASSLGLSETQYF. Complete variable domain (other parts from reference TRBV5-1 and TRBJ2-5): KAGVTQTPRYLIKTRGQQVTLSCSPISGHRSVSWYQQTPGQGLQFLFEYFSETQRNKGNFPGRFSGRQFSNSRSEMNVSTLELGDSALYLCASSLGLSETQYFGPGTRLLVL.

The chain links TRBV15 to TRBJ2-5, with D tentatively TRBD1 or TRBD2 (7 bases each). The CDR3 is 15 residues long. The germline V and J ends were trimmed by 5 bases and 2 bases, with 15 bases remaining between them. In germline, CDR1 is LNHNV, CDR2 YYDKDF (reference sequence). The CDR3: CATSSRRGGQETQYF. The DNA of the CDR3 is TGTGCCACCAGCTCTCGCAGGGGGGGGCAAGAGACCCAGTACTTC.

The chain carries TRBV15 and TRBJ2-5; D is unclear. The V end was cut by 0 bases, the J end by 5 bases, with 4 bases between. This CDR3 comprises 12 residues. Germline loops: CDR1 LNHNV, CDR2 YYDKDF (reference sequence). The CDR3 reads CATSRDAETQYF. In DNA form, the CDR3 reads TGTGCCACCAGCAGAGATGCGGAGACCCAGTACTTC.

V gene TRBV7-3 combines with J gene TRBJ2-1; possibly TRBD1 or TRBD2 for D (5 bases each). Trimming took off 4 bases at V and 0 bases at J, with 22 bases between the two ends. Germline V CDR1 and CDR2: SGHTA, FQGTGA. The CDR3 loop spans 19 amino acids. CDR3 in amino acids: CASSSSYAQWGTSYNEQFF. For the CDR3, the DNA is TGTGCCAGCAGCTCCTCTTATGCCCAGTGGGGGACCTCCTACAATGAGCAGTTCTTC. Based on the CDR3 plus reference TRBV7-3 and TRBJ2-1, the full variable domain is GAGVSQTPSNKVTEKGKYVELRCDPISGHTALYWYRQSLGQGPEFLIYFQGTGAADDSGLPNDRFFAVRPEGSVSTLKIQRTERGDSAVYLCASSSSYAQWGTSYNEQFFGPGTRLTVL.

The chain employs TRBV30 and TRBJ1-1; possible D gene TRBD1, 6 bases. This CDR3 has 13 amino acids. The germline V gene encodes CDR1 GTSNPN and CDR2 SVGIG (reference sequence). V lost 4 bases to trimming and J lost 0 bases, with 9 bases between them. The chain's CDR3 is CAWNRAMNTEAFF. The CDR3 bases are TGTGCCTGGAACAGGGCCATGAACACTGAAGCTTTCTTT.

This clone was counted a single time. The chain uses TRBV7-9 and TRBJ1-4, with 7 bases that match TRBD1. The junction had 11 bases not matched to a gene; V was cut back by 5 bases and J by 8 bases. The germline V gene has CDR1 SEHNR and CDR2 FQNEAQ (reference sequence). The CDR3 has 15 amino acids. The CDR3 is CASSKRQGSTEKLFF. In nucleotides, the CDR3 is TGTGCCAGCAGCAAGCGACAGGGTTCAACCGAAAAACTGTTTTTT.

This clone was seen more than once but under ten times. The chain recombines TRBV7-2 with TRBJ1-3, with TRBD1 matching over 7 bases. The germline V gene encodes CDR1 SGHTA and CDR2 FQGNSA. Trimming took 5 bases from V and 3 from J; bases not matched to a gene: 7. The CDR3 is 15 amino acids. In DNA, the CDR3 is TGTGCCAGCAGCCAGAAGGGGGCGGGTGGAAACACCATATATTTT. Translation: CASSQKGAGGNTIYF. The complete variable domain, with remaining parts taken from reference TRBV7-2 and TRBJ1-3, reads GAGVSQSPSNKVTEKGKDVELRCDPISGHTALYWYRQSLGQGLEFLIYFQGNSAPDKSGLPSDRFSAERTGGSVSTLTIQRTQQEDSAVYLCASSQKGAGGNTIYFGEGSWLTVV.

This chain connects TRBV4-1 to TRBJ2-5; 8 positions agree with TRBD1. The CDR3 is made up of 15 amino acids. Germline V CDR1 and CDR2: MGHRA, YSYEKL. V lost 0 bases, J lost 4 bases, and 4 bases stayed unmatched. For the CDR3, the DNA is TGCGCCAGCAGCCAAGAGAGGACAGGGAGAGAGACCCAGTACTTC. Its protein is CASSQERTGRETQYF.

The chain combines TRBV19 with TRBJ1-6, with 8 bases aligning to TRBD1. This CDR3 comprises 13 residues. Germline assignment: CDR1 LNHDA and CDR2 SQIVND (reference sequence). V lost 7 bases and J lost 5; bases outside the gene matches: 1. CDR3 sequence: CASMTGDNSPLHF. The CDR3 bases are TGTGCCAGTATGACAGGGGATAATTCACCCCTCCACTTT.

V is TRBV4-3 and J is TRBJ2-5; D is perhaps TRBD1 or TRBD2 (5 bases each). CDR1 and CDR2 (germline): LGHNA, YSLEER. Between the trimmed V and J ends, which lost 0 bases and 6 bases, there was a span of 20 bases. This CDR3 has 17 residues. The DNA of the CDR3 is TGCGCCAGCAGCCAAGATAACGGGGCAGGGAAGGGGAAGACCCAGTACTTC. Protein: CASSQDNGAGKGKTQYF.

The V and J genes are TRBV30 and TRBJ2-3; D perhaps matches TRBD1 (5 bases). This CDR3 spans 14 amino acids. V was cut by 3 bases and J by 0 bases, with 10 bases left in between. From germline, CDR1 is GTSNPN and CDR2 SVGIG (reference sequence). For the CDR3, the DNA is TGTGCCTGGAGCGCAGGGATTAGCACAGATACGCAGTATTTT. It yields the protein CAWSAGISTDTQYF.

This clone occurred a few times. The rearrangement joins TRBV19 to TRBJ1-2; no firm D call. This CDR3 has 12 amino acids. Trimming took 7 bases from V and 5 from J, leaving 11 bases between them. Germline CDR1 reads LNHDA; CDR2 reads SQIVND (reference sequence). This chain's CDR3 is CASTWPGYGYTF. DNA for the CDR3: TGTGCCAGTACCTGGCCGGGGTATGGCTACACCTTC.

CDR3 nucleotides: TGTGCCAGTAGTATGGGGCAGATGAACACTGAAGCTTTCTTT. Its translation: CASSMGQMNTEAFF. The chain is built from TRBV19 and TRBJ1-1, with a possible D match to TRBD1 (5 bases). Deletions cut 3 bases from V and 0 bases from J, with 8 bases between. Per the germline V gene, CDR1 is LNHDA and CDR2 is SQIVND (reference sequence). The CDR3 sequence is 14 residues long.

This sequence joins TRBV7-2 and TRBJ2-5; no reliable D call. The DNA end favors TRBJ2-7, so the J call may be wrong. CDR3 length: 12 amino acids. CDR1 is SGHTA, CDR2 FQGNSA, per germline. This CDR3 is CASSLEASEQYF. CDR3 nucleotides: TGTGCCAGCAGCTTAGAAGCCTCCGAGCAGTACTTC.

The chain joins TRBV6-5 to TRBJ1-2, with TRBD1 as a possible D gene (5 bases). The V end was cut by 0 bases, the J end by 6 bases, with 11 bases between. CDR3 length: 14 residues. The germline V gene encodes CDR1 MNHEY and CDR2 SVGAGI. The CDR3 coding sequence is TGTGCCAGCAGTTACTCTGGGCAGGGAAATGGCTACACCTTC. It encodes CASSYSGQGNGYTF.

The genes are TRBV7-9 and TRBJ2-3; 10 nucleotides match TRBD2. Germline V gene sequence: CDR1 SEHNR, CDR2 FQNEAQ (reference sequence). V shed 1 base, J shed 3 bases, and the junction held 1 base outside the gene matches. The CDR3 has 15 residues. The CDR3 region is CASSLGTSGTDTQYF. CDR3 in DNA: TGTGCCAGCAGCTTAGGGACTAGCGGTACAGATACGCAGTATTTT.

The chain links TRBV19 to TRBJ1-5; TRBD1 might be the D (5 bases). The germline V gene has CDR1 LNHDA and CDR2 SQIVND (reference sequence). V was trimmed by 7 bases and J by 7 bases, leaving 14 bases between them. The CDR3 loop spans 13 amino acids. CDR3 sequence: CASMNQGGQPQHF. The DNA for the CDR3 is TGTGCCAGTATGAATCAGGGCGGCCAGCCCCAGCATTTT.

The V call is TRBV6-5, the J call TRBJ1-1; D possibly corresponds to TRBD1 (5 bases). The germline CDR1 and CDR2 sequences are MNHEY and SVGAGI. The CDR3 consists of 13 residues. V was trimmed by 7 bases and J by 1 base, leaving 10 bases between them. CDR3 protein: CASTTGRNTEAFF. CDR3 sequence (DNA): TGTGCCAGCACCACGGGGCGGAACACTGAAGCTTTCTTT.